This TCR beta chain is drawn from a study of T cell repertoires in cytomegalovirus infection (dated by TCRdb to between 2018 and 2021). Regarding the study in general: Donor HLA type was relevant to the analysis, as public TCR beta signatures indicated carriage of CMV infection together with the matching HLA type.

Cut back by 0 bases and 2 bases, the V and J ends lie 5 bases apart. The CDR3 sequence holds 14 residues, the cysteine and phenylalanine included. The retained sequence is limited to the CDR3, 42 bases, with the frame set at the first base. CDR1 and CDR2 were assigned from the germline V gene as MNHEY and SVGEGT. Broader findings and caveats from the paper: Cumulative frequency of public TCR beta family members discriminated carriers of CMV infection plus the relevant HLA type in this cohort and an independent approximately 370-donor cohort. In the ex vivo response, HLA-C-restricted CMV-specific TCR beta clonotypes were dominant, and in two of eight donors the single most frequent clonotype came from this HLA-C-restricted group.

Turning to this clonotype: Its antigen specificity is not known. Nothing much larger sits one base from this clone, and base qualities are not available.

The run used an Illumina HiSeq 1500. The public reads were run again by TCRdb, first through fastp at Q25 and then through MiXCR, and only productive beta chains were kept. Duplicate CDR3 protein sequences are folded into a single record with the most common DNA and genes. Here the sample has roughly 640,000 distinct CDR3 sequences; 20% to 25% occur a single time. Of the sample, around 7.6% falls within the top ten clones. What was sequenced was CD8+ T cells from PBMCs. The origin of this receptor is a human donor in good health (CMV status not recorded). Some clones in this sample may be carry-over from other donors' samples. The sequence joins TRBV6-2 or TRBV6-3 to TRBJ2-1, with the D segment identity uncertain. DNA sequence: TGTGCCAGCAGTTACTCGGTAACCTACAATGAGCAGTTCTTC. This translates into CASSYSVTYNEQFF.